Listed below are T cell receptor beta chains from one sample, sequenced in a study of cytomegalovirus exposure and HLA in healthy donors. Profiling relied on immunoSEQ multiplex PCR, and the TCRdb table lists in-frame clones only, not all of them. The sample has 75,000 to 90,000 clones, about 77% seen once; the top ten hold about 3%. The sequenced sample consisted of PBMCs. The receptor source for this set is a man in his fifties or sixties in good health and CMV-seronegative. Each CDR3 is given with its conserved first and last residue. The D gene is left open where the match is weak. Part of the rows lack a size; the others show once, few, many or a class for expanded clones.

TRBV2	TRBD1	-	TRBJ2-7	TGTGCCAGCAATCCCTTACGGACAGGGGTAAACGAGCAGTACTTC	CASNPLRTGVNEQYF
TRBV18	TRBD2	-	TRBJ2-1	TGTGCCAGCTCCCGGACAGCGGGAGGGGAGCAGTTCTTC	CASSRTAGGEQFF
TRBV7-9	TRBD1	-	TRBJ1-1	TGTGCCAGCAGCTTTTCTCTGGACAGGACCACTGAAGCTTTCTTT	CASSFSLDRTTEAFF
TRBV5-1	-	-	TRBJ2-3	TGCGCCAGCAGCTTGGGTGTCTTCACAGATACGCAGTATTTT	CASSLGVFTDTQYF
TRBV5-4	-	-	TRBJ2-2	TGTGCCAGCAGCTCCAAACAGGGATCCGACACCGGGGAGCTGTTTTTT	CASSSKQGSDTGELFF
TRBV28	TRBD1	-	TRBJ1-2	TGTGCCAGCAGTGGACAGGGGAACTATGGCTACACCTTC	CASSGQGNYGYTF
TRBV5-4	TRBD1	many	TRBJ1-6	TGTGCCAGCAGCTTCGCGACAGGGAATTCACCCCTCCACTTT	CASSFATGNSPLHF
TRBV15	-	-	TRBJ1-2	TGTGCCACCAGCTGGGGAGGAGGGGCCCAGGGTGGCTACACCTTC	CATSWGGGAQGGYTF
TRBV19	TRBD1	-	TRBJ1-5	TGTGCCACAAGATCCTTCAGGGGGCGCGGCAATCAGCCCCAGCATTTT	CATRSFRGRGNQPQHF
TRBV9	TRBD1	-	TRBJ2-1	TGTGCCAGCAGCGGGGGAGAGAGGGGGCCCCGCAACAGGAATGAGCAGTTCTTC	CASSGGERGPRNRNEQFF
TRBV7-9	TRBD1	few	TRBJ1-2	TGTGCCAGCAGCCCCCCGACAGGGTATGGCTACACCTTC	CASSPPTGYGYTF
TRBV19	-	-	TRBJ1-2	TGTGCCAGTAGGGGAGGCACCGCGGGAGGCTACACCTTC	CASRGGTAGGYTF
TRBV5-1	-	few	TRBJ2-7	TGCGCCAGCAGCTTGATATCTGGCCGGACTTACGAGCAGTACTTC	CASSLISGRTYEQYF
TRBV6-5	-	-	TRBJ1-1	TGTGCCAGCGCGGACAGCAAGAACACTGAAGCTTTCTTT	CASADSKNTEAFF
TRBV14	-	-	TRBJ1-4	TGTGCCAGCAGCAGGGGAAAAGAAAAACTGTTTTTT	CASSRGKEKLFF
TRBV6-5	-	-	TRBJ1-3	TGTGCCAGCTTAGACAGCACTGGAAACACCATATATTTT	CASLDSTGNTIYF
TRBV28	TRBD1	once	TRBJ2-5	TGTGCCAGCAGTTCTTACAGGGGGCGCGGGGAGACCCAGTACTTC	CASSSYRGRGETQYF
TRBV21-1	-	-	TRBJ2-7	TGTGCCAGCTCCTGTACAGGGACATCCTACGAGCAGTACTTC	CASSCTGTSYEQYF
TRBV19	-	-	TRBJ1-5	TGTGCCAGTAGTGACATGAGCAATCAGCCCCAGCATTTT	CASSDMSNQPQHF
TRBV27	-	-	TRBJ1-2	TGTGCCAGCAGTTTATCCCCGACAGTCTATGGCTACACCTTC	CASSLSPTVYGYTF
TRBV7-2	-	few	TRBJ2-3	TGTGCCAGCAGCTTACAGGGCTATAGCACAGATACGCAGTATTTT	CASSLQGYSTDTQYF
TRBV19	-	-	TRBJ2-6	TGTGCCAGTAGTTCCAAGACAAACTCTGGGGCCAACGTCCTGACTTTC	CASSSKTNSGANVLTF
TRBV2	-	-	TRBJ2-5	TGTGCCAGCAGTGCCAACCTAGGACAGCAAGAGACCCAGTACTTC	CASSANLGQQETQYF
TRBV15	TRBD1	-	TRBJ2-7	TGTGCCACCAGCCACCGGTCAAACAGGGGGATATACGAGCAGTACTTC	CATSHRSNRGIYEQYF
TRBV4-2	-	-	TRBJ1-1	TGTGCCAGCAGCCAAGGAGTGGGGCGGGGGGACACTGAAGCTTTCTTT	CASSQGVGRGDTEAFF
TRBV19	-	-	TRBJ1-2	TGTGCCAGTAGTACCGGAGGACAGAGCTATGGCTACACCTTC	CASSTGGQSYGYTF
TRBV9	-	-	TRBJ2-7	TGTGCCAGCAGCGTAGCGGCGGGGCCGTCCTACGAGCAGTACTTC	CASSVAAGPSYEQYF
TRBV11-2	-	-	TRBJ1-4	TGTGCCAGCCACGGTAATCGGGGTGAAAAACTGTTTTTT	CASHGNRGEKLFF
TRBV18	TRBD1	-	TRBJ1-5	TGTGCCAGCTCGTCGGACAGGGCCCATTATAGCAATCAGCCCCAGCATTTT	CASSSDRAHYSNQPQHF
TRBV2	-	-	TRBJ2-2	TGTGCCAGCAGGGCGGGGTCCGGGGAGCTGTTTTTT	CASRAGSGELFF
TRBV2	-	-	TRBJ1-2	TGTGCCAGCAGTCGACAGGTTCCGGGTGATGGCTACACCTTC	CASSRQVPGDGYTF
TRBV5-6	-	few	TRBJ1-2	TGTGCCAGCAGCTTGGATGCGGGGATGGCTAACTATGGCTACACCTTC	CASSLDAGMANYGYTF
TRBV7-2	TRBD2	-	TRBJ2-1	TGTGCCAGCGGGACTAGCGGGTACAATGAGCAGTTCTTC	CASGTSGYNEQFF
TRBV7-9	-	-	TRBJ2-7	TGTGCCAGCAGCTTAGAACAGGAATCCTACGAGCAGTACTTC	CASSLEQESYEQYF
TRBV30	-	-	TRBJ1-6	TGTGCCTGGAGTGTTCAGGGCCGCTCCTATAATTCACCCCTCCACTTT	CAWSVQGRSYNSPLHF
TRBV4-1	TRBD2	-	TRBJ2-1	TGCGCCAGCAGCCAGAGAAGGGCTAGCGGTGACTACAATGAGCAGTTCTTC	CASSQRRASGDYNEQFF
TRBV5-1	-	once	TRBJ1-2	TGCGCCAGCAGCCCGCGAGACGGGAACCTGAAGGGCTACACCTTC	CASSPRDGNLKGYTF
TRBV6-5	-	-	TRBJ2-7	TGTGCCAGCAGTCAGGCAAGTCGTGGCGAGCAGTACTTC	CASSQASRGEQYF
TRBV7-6	TRBD2	-	TRBJ2-2	TGTGCCAGCAGCCCTTCTAGCGGGGGGTTTGCCGGGGAGCTGTTTTTT	CASSPSSGGFAGELFF
TRBV18	TRBD1	-	TRBJ1-1	TGTGCCAGCTCACAATCAAAGGGGGCGCTTACTGAAGCTTTCTTT	CASSQSKGALTEAFF
TRBV19	-	-	TRBJ2-2	TGTGCCAGTAGTATAACAGCGAACACCGGGGAGCTGTTTTTT	CASSITANTGELFF
TRBV19	-	-	TRBJ2-1	TGTGCCAGTAGTTCCAGGAGGGACAATGAGCAGTTCTTC	CASSSRRDNEQFF
TRBV5-8	-	-	TRBJ2-6	TGTGCCAGCAGCTTAATGGTCAGAAACTCTGGGGCCAACGTCCTGACTTTC	CASSLMVRNSGANVLTF
TRBV6-4	-	few	TRBJ1-1	TGTGCCAGCAGCCTTTATCCGGGGGGGAACACTGAAGCTTTCTTT	CASSLYPGGNTEAFF
TRBV5-6	TRBD1	-	TRBJ1-2	TGTGCCAGCAGCCAACGGGACAGGGGAAATCGGTACACCTTC	CASSQRDRGNRYTF
TRBV13	-	-	TRBJ1-1	TGTGCCAGCAGCACCGGGACTGTGAACACTGAAGCTTTCTTT	CASSTGTVNTEAFF
TRBV6-1	TRBD2	few	TRBJ2-7	TGTGCCAGCAGTGAAAATGGGGCGGGGGGCTTTGGCGAGCAGTACTTC	CASSENGAGGFGEQYF
TRBV28	TRBD1	-	TRBJ1-5	TGTGCCAGCAGTTTCCATCTGTTCGCGTCAGGGGGCGATCCGGCTCAGCCCCAGCATTTT	CASSFHLFASGGDPAQPQHF
TRBV6-5	-	-	TRBJ1-4	TGTGCCAGCAGGAACAGACCGAATGAAAAACTGTTTTTT	CASRNRPNEKLFF
TRBV27	-	-	TRBJ1-6	TGTGCCAGCAGTTCCCCGGTTAATTCACCCCTCCACTTT	CASSSPVNSPLHF
TRBV9	TRBD2	-	TRBJ2-1	TGTGCCAGCAGCGTGCGGGTGGGGCGGGGGGGCTACAATGAGCAGTTCTTC	CASSVRVGRGGYNEQFF
TRBV7-8	TRBD1	few	TRBJ2-7	TGTGCCAGCAGCCCATCGACAGGGCGGTCCTACGAGCAGTACTTC	CASSPSTGRSYEQYF
TRBV6-5	TRBD2	-	TRBJ2-3	TGTGCCAGCAGCAAGGGACTAGCGGGGGGCCGAGACCAGTATTTT	CASSKGLAGGRDQYF
TRBV6-5	TRBD2	few	TRBJ2-7	TGTGCCAGCAGTTACTCGACTAGCGGGGGTTCCTACGAGCAGTACTTC	CASSYSTSGGSYEQYF
TRBV5-4	TRBD2	-	TRBJ2-2	TGTGCCAGCAGCTTAGGCGGGGGGTCGAACACCGGGGAGCTGTTTTTT	CASSLGGGSNTGELFF
TRBV7-8	TRBD1	-	TRBJ1-2	TGTGCCAGCAGCAGACAGGGGACAGCGACACAGGGGGGCTACACCTTC	CASSRQGTATQGGYTF
TRBV7-8	TRBD2	-	TRBJ2-3	TGTGCCAGCAGCTTTGAAGCGGGGTCCACAGATACGCAGTATTTT	CASSFEAGSTDTQYF
TRBV5-4	TRBD2	-	TRBJ2-5	TGTGCCAGCAGCTTGGGGGGACTAGGACCACAAGAGACCCAGTACTTC	CASSLGGLGPQETQYF
TRBV9	-	-	TRBJ1-2	TGTGCCAGCAGCGTAGAAGGACAGACTAACTATGGCTACACCTTC	CASSVEGQTNYGYTF